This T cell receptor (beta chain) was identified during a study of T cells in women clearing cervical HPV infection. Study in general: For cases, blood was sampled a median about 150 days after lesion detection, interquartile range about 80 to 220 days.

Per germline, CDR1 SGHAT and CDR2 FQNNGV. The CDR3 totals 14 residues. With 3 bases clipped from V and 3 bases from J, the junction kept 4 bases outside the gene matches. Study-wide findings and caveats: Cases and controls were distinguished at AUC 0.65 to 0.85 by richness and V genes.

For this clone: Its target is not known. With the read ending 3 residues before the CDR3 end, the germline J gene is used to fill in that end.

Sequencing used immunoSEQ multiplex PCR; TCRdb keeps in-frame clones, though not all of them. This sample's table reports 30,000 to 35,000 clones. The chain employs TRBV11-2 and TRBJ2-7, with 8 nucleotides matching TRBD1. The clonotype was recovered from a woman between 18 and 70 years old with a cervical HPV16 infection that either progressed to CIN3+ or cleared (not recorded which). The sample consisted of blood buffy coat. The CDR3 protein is CASSFMGTGYEQYF. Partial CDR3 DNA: TGTGCCAGCAGCTTCATGGGGACAGGCTACGAG.